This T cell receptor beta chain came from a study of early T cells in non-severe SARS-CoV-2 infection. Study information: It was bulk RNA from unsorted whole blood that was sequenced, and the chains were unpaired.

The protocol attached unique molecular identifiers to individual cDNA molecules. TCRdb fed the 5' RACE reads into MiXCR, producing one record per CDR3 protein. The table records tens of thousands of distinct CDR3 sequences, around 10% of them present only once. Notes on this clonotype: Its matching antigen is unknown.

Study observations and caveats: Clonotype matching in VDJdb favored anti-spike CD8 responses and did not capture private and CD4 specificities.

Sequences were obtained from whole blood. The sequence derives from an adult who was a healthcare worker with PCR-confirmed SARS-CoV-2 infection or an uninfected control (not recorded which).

The CDR3 bases are TGTGCCAGCAGCCAAGACGGGAGGATAGAGGGTGAGCAGTTCTTC. It encodes CASSQDGRIEGEQFF. The rearrangement joins TRBV3-1 to TRBJ2-1; the match to TRBD2 covers 7 bases. The V segment lost 0 bases and the J segment 9 bases; nucleotides outside the gene matches: 8. The CDR3 has 15 amino acids. Germline assignment: CDR1 LGHDT and CDR2 YNNKEL (reference sequence).